A single sample gave rise to the 3 T cell receptor beta chains below, sequenced in a study of OX40 agonist ivuxolimab in advanced cancers. Assay: immunoSEQ multiplex PCR; the TCRdb copy retains only in-frame clones and omits some. The sample comprises about 84,000 clones, over 85% of which are singletons, and approximately 11% rests with the top ten. Sequenced here: CD4+ or CD8+ T cells sorted from blood, sampled in a trial of the OX40 agonist ivuxolimab. These receptors came from an adult with an advanced solid tumor such as melanoma, head and neck, liver or kidney cancer.

J is TRBJ2-1 and V is TRBV7-2; 10 nucleotides line up with TRBD1. CDR1 is SGHTA and CDR2 is FQGNSA in the germline V gene. This CDR3 spans 15 amino acids. The junction had 7 bases not matched to a gene; V was cut back by 5 bases and J by 6 bases. The DNA of the CDR3 is TGTGCCAGCAGCCCTGGGACAGGGGACCTCAATGAGCAGTTCTTC. Its translation: CASSPGTGDLNEQFF.

The rearrangement joins TRBV19 to TRBJ2-3, with TRBD2 matching 8 bases. Germline CDR1 is LNHDA and CDR2 is SQIVND (reference sequence). V lost 3 bases, J lost 4 bases, and 12 bases stayed unmatched. The CDR3 extends over 17 amino acids. CDR3 amino acids: CASSILGGREVPDTQYF. In DNA, the CDR3 is TGTGCCAGTAGTATCTTGGGGGGGCGGGAGGTCCCAGATACGCAGTATTTT.

The rearrangement uses TRBV5-6 and TRBJ1-4, with 8 bases matching TRBD1. CDR1 and CDR2 from the germline V gene are SGHDT and YYEEEE. The CDR3 contains 14 residues. J gave up 2 bases and V 7 bases, and 4 bases lay outside the gene matches. The CDR3 sequence: CASGQGFTNEKLFF. DNA for the CDR3: TGTGCCAGCGGACAGGGTTTCACTAATGAAAAACTGTTTTTT.